Below, one T cell receptor beta chain is given with its context. Its target is unknown. The CDR3 loop spans 13 amino acids. Germline-derived CDR1 and CDR2 are SGDLS and YYNGEE. V was trimmed by 4 bases and J by 7 bases, leaving 12 bases between them. PCR employed 60 Vbeta and 13 Jbeta primers. Clones were read by immunoSEQ multiplex PCR, and TCRdb kept only the in-frame ones, dropping some. The data contain about 240,000 clones, 70% to 90% of them singletons. This sample is part of a study of cytomegalovirus exposure and HLA in healthy donors. Overall study results and limits: Rarity characterized most TCR sequences, yet some public TCRs appeared in many donors. The authors later found TCR association rates varying by HLA locus, with DRB1 most and HLA-C fewest. A later analysis showed HLA-associated TCR beta chains outstripping equally common others in clonal expansion. The authors considered a cluster of highly shared sequence variants likely to be a sequencing artifact.

Sequencing input: PBMCs. The V gene is TRBV9, the J gene TRBJ1-5; a weak D match, TRBD1 (6 bases). This receptor was obtained from a woman aged 55-75 years in good health and CMV-seropositive. The CDR3 region is CASSTGTEQPQHF. The CDR3 DNA reads as TGTGCCAGCAGCACAGGGACGGAGCAGCCCCAGCATTTT.